This entry features one T cell receptor beta chain sequence. These data belong to a study of OX40 agonist ivuxolimab in advanced cancers. Study-wide context: The diagnoses of dose-escalation patients were hepatocellular carcinoma, melanoma, renal cell or head and neck cancer.

The table came from immunoSEQ multiplex PCR; TCRdb's copy has only in-frame clones and leaves some out. This sample has 75,000 to 100,000 clones; roughly 84% occur once, and the top ten carry roughly 0.3%. The CDR3 spans 12 residues. V was pared by 6 bases and J by 5 bases, with 8 bases between. From germline, CDR1 is LNHDA and CDR2 SQIVND (reference sequence). The chain couples TRBV19 to TRBJ1-5; D gene ambiguous. The sequence was obtained from an adult with an advanced solid tumor such as melanoma, head and neck, liver or kidney cancer. The sample consisted of CD4+ or CD8+ T cells sorted from blood, taken in a trial of the OX40 agonist ivuxolimab. The CDR3 spells CASSRLDQPQHF. The CDR3 nucleotides are TGTGCCAGTAGCCGTTTGGATCAGCCCCAGCATTTT.